This T cell receptor (beta chain) was documented in a study of blood T cell repertoires in COVID-19. Study-wide context: COVID-19 samples, acute and convalescent, were from the United States, Italy and Spain. Sources were T cells, B-cell-depleted T cells, or PBMCs; the material itself was cDNA or gDNA.

The V gene end was trimmed by 7 bases and the J gene end by 5 bases; junction bases not matched to a gene: 6. The CDR3 runs to 13 residues. Germline V gene lookup returns CDR1 SGHDT and CDR2 YYEEEE. Original handling: By means of reference gene primer amplification, nucleated cell counts were estimated. Only in-frame clones appear in the TCRdb table, and some are missing; sequencing was by immunoSEQ multiplex PCR. V and J calls and clone size are given by that table; D and trimming were obtained from the DNA. Of fewer than 130,000 clones detected, 76% appear once; the ten largest clones hold about 3.7%.

Sequencing was performed on peripheral blood. The sequence derives from an elderly woman with acute or convalescent COVID-19. The rearrangement links TRBV5-6 to TRBJ2-7, with 10 bases identical to TRBD2. CDR3 DNA: TGTGCCAGCCGTCTAGCGGGGGCGAACGAGCAGTACTTC. It encodes CASRLAGANEQYF.